The clone carrying this T cell receptor beta chain was counted at least ten times. Antigen specificity is unknown. These data come from a study of blood T cells in healthy people across ages. Findings of the study overall: Roughly linearly, TCR beta diversity per million T cells fell as age increased. Diversity was higher, and naive CD4+ cells more numerous, in long-lived donors than in aged donors.

V was cut by 3 bases and J by 0 bases, with 9 bases left in between. The CDR3 loop spans 15 amino acids. Germline CDR1 SGHTA, CDR2 FQGNSA. A sample-barcoded 5' primer and a J-beta primer mix were used in a second PCR of roughly 7 to 12 cycles. Each CDR3 protein gets one entry after TCRdb re-called the 5' RACE reads with MiXCR. The sample has just under 900,000 distinct CDR3 sequences, more than 25% seen once. Each sample provided at least 5 micrograms of extracted total RNA. The sequenced sample was blood. V gene TRBV7-2 combines with J gene TRBJ2-1, with no clear D. The origin of this receptor is a woman at least 80 years old in good health. The DNA for the CDR3 is TGTGCCAGCAGCTTTAGACGGAGCTCCTACAATGAGCAGTTCTTC. Amino acids: CASSFRRSSYNEQFF.